These 18 T cell receptor beta chains were sequenced from one sample in a study of blood T cells in healthy people across ages. A sample-barcoded 5' primer and a J-beta primer mix were used in a second PCR of roughly 7 to 12 cycles. TCRdb redid the calling of the 5' RACE reads with MiXCR, one entry per CDR3 protein. The table has 500,000 to 550,000 distinct CDR3 sequences, 24% seen once. These same data were also listed under a study on T cells of mothers and their children.

Sequenced input: blood. The source of these receptors is a boy between 10 and 17 years old in good health.

Comments on this clonotype: A much larger clone lies a single base off, so this may be a read error. J is TRBJ2-7 and V is TRBV12-3 or TRBV12-4; D is undetermined. Trimming took 5 bases from V and 0 from J, leaving 11 bases between them. The CDR3 is made up of 14 amino acids. DNA of the CDR3: TGTGCCAGCAGTCCGACACTGAGCTCCTACGAGCAGTACTTC. Its protein is CASSPTLSSYEQYF.

This clonotype was counted between two and nine times. The rearrangement uses TRBV20-1 and TRBJ2-5; TRBD2 matches at 9 bases. The J call is in doubt because the DNA end fits TRBJ2-1 better. The V gene's germline CDR1 is DFQATT and CDR2 SNEGSKA (reference sequence). This CDR3 has 16 amino acids. The CDR3 protein is CSARDGRASGAREQFF. The CDR3 nucleotides are TGCAGTGCTAGAGATGGGCGGGCTAGCGGGGCGCGTGAGCAGTTCTTC.

This chain connects TRBV5-1 to TRBJ1-5; TRBD1 might be the D (5 bases). Germline-derived CDR1 and CDR2 are SGHRS and YFSETQ. With 4 bases removed from V and 1 base from J, the gap between germline ends came to 12 bases. There are 15 residues in the CDR3. In DNA, the CDR3 is TGCGCCAGCAGCCCAGGGACCCCGAGCAATCAGCCCCAGCATTTT. Translation: CASSPGTPSNQPQHF.

This sequence joins TRBV28 and TRBJ1-5, with D possibly TRBD1 on 5 matching bases. Germline CDR1 is MDHEN and CDR2 is SYDVKM. V dropped 7 bases and J dropped 6 bases, with 28 bases sitting between them. The CDR3 spans 18 residues. CDR3 nucleotides: TGTGCCAGCACCCGAGTCACCGGGACTCCTTTTTTAGGTCAGCCCCAGCATTTT. The encoded protein is CASTRVTGTPFLGQPQHF.

Concerning this clonotype itself: At one of its ends the junction is not consistent with the germline gene, which may arise from a read error. The gene calls are TRBV5-5 and TRBJ2-6, with TRBD1 as a possible D gene (5 bases). The length of the CDR3 is 16 residues. Germline V CDR1 and CDR2: SGHKS, YYEKEE (reference sequence). The CDR3 here is CASSLTSDSGASVLTF. Here the CDR3 DNA reads TGTGCCAGCAGCTTAACTTCAGACTCTGGGGCCAGCGTCCTGACTTTC. The whole variable domain, remainder taken from reference TRBV5-5 and TRBJ2-6, is DAGVTQSPTHLIKTRGQQVTLRCSPISGHKSVSWYQQVLGQGPQFIFQYYEKEERGRGNFPDRFSARQFPNYSSELNVNALLLGDSALYLCASSLTSDSGASVLTFGAGSRLTVL.

This clonotype occurred a few times. The rearrangement links TRBV5-1 to TRBJ2-5, with D possibly being TRBD2 (5 bases). Germline assignment: CDR1 SGHRS and CDR2 YFSETQ. The CDR3 contains 15 residues. Trimming pared 2 bases from V and 3 bases from J, leaving 14 bases between. For the CDR3, the DNA is TGCGCCAGCAGCTTAGAATCCGGACTGGAAGAGACCCAGTACTTC. It specifies CASSLESGLEETQYF.

In its sample, this clonotype was seen a few times. The V call is TRBV21-1, the J call TRBJ1-4. TRBV21-1 is a recognized pseudogene. The CDR3 runs 16 residues. CDR3 coding DNA: TGTGCCAGCAGCAAAGCAGGCAGCCCATCTCGGGAAAAACTGTTTTTT. Its translation: CASSKAGSPSREKLFF.

The chain is built from TRBV9 and TRBJ2-3; D remains unclear. Germline V gene data show CDR1 as SGDLS and CDR2 as YYNGEE. V was trimmed by 0 bases and J by 0 bases, leaving 14 bases between them. The CDR3 has 17 amino acids. The DNA of the CDR3 is TGTGCCAGCAGCGTAGCCGAACAGCTCCCTAGCACAGATACGCAGTATTTT. It translates to CASSVAEQLPSTDTQYF.

This clonotype was counted a few times. This chain connects TRBV11-2 to TRBJ2-5; unclear D gene. Near its end, the DNA agrees better with TRBJ2-7, so the J call may be wrong. CDR3 length equals 16 residues. CDR1 and CDR2 from the germline V gene are SGHAT and FQNNGV. CDR3 DNA sequence: TGTGCCAGCAGCTTAGGAGTCGGGCGGAGCTCCTACGAGCAGTACTTC. Translation gives CASSLGVGRSSYEQYF.

This chain joins TRBV7-9 and TRBJ2-5, with 9 bases aligning to TRBD1. The junction had 5 bases not matched to a gene; V was cut back by 2 bases and J by 1 base. Germline V gene lookup returns CDR1 SEHNR and CDR2 FQNEAQ (reference sequence). CDR3 length equals 16 residues. CDR3 residues: CASSLPWTGAQETQYF. The DNA of the CDR3 is TGTGCCAGCAGCTTACCATGGACAGGGGCCCAAGAGACCCAGTACTTC.

Concerning this clonotype: At one boundary the junction diverges from the germline segment, which might be a read error. V gene TRBV5-1 combines with J gene TRBJ1-1; weak D call: TRBD1 (5 bases). Germline lookup yields CDR1 SGHRS and CDR2 YFSETQ. This CDR3 contains 13 residues. CDR3 sequence reads: CATSPGPRGEAFF. DNA of the CDR3: TGCGCCACCAGCCCGGGACCCCGAGGTGAAGCTTTCTTT.

In its sample, this clonotype was seen a few times. The gene calls are TRBV20-1 and TRBJ1-2, with D maybe TRBD1 (5 bases). The CDR3 is 13 amino acids. Germline CDR1 reads DFQATT; CDR2 reads SNEGSKA (reference sequence). V was cut by 5 bases and J by 4 bases, with 14 bases left in between. CDR3 sequence: CSARTSLIYGYTF. The CDR3 region has the DNA TGCAGTGCTCGGACAAGCCTGATCTATGGCTACACCTTC.

This clonotype has a handful of counts. CDR3 nucleotide sequence: TGTGCCAGCAGTTCCCTACGGGACCCAAGCTCCTACAATGAGCAGTTCTTC. Translation gives CASSSLRDPSSYNEQFF. The V call is TRBV6-5, the J call TRBJ2-1; the D gene could be TRBD1 or TRBD2 (5 bases each). CDR3 size: 17 residues. Germline V gene sequence: CDR1 MNHEY, CDR2 SVGAGI. Trimming left V 4 bases short and J 0 bases short, with 16 bases between.

The chain is built from TRBV20-1 and TRBJ1-3; D perhaps matches TRBD1 (6 bases). CDR1 and CDR2 (germline): DFQATT, SNEGSKA (reference sequence). The CDR3 contains 13 residues. CDR3 protein: CGIQDRVGNTIYF. The CDR3 coding sequence is TGCGGAATCCAGGACAGAGTGGGAAACACCATATATTTT.

This clonotype occurred many times. The V gene is TRBV4-1, the J gene TRBJ2-5, with 14 bases matching TRBD2. CDR1 and CDR2 from the germline V gene are MGHRA and YSYEKL. V dropped 1 base and J dropped 2; count of bases not matched to a gene: 9. This CDR3 region has 19 residues. CDR3 sequence reads: CASSQVPGLAGGTQETQYF. The CDR3 DNA reads TGCGCCAGCAGCCAAGTTCCCGGACTAGCGGGAGGTACACAAGAGACCCAGTACTTC.

This clonotype came up a few times. The gene calls are TRBV7-9 and TRBJ2-7, with TRBD1 matching over 7 bases. Germline V gene lookup returns CDR1 SEHNR and CDR2 FQNEAQ (reference sequence). Trimming at V came to 4 bases and at J to 3 bases, leaving 6 bases not matched to a gene. The length of the CDR3 is 14 residues. DNA for the CDR3: TGTGCCAGCAGCTACGGGACAGCCTACTACGAGCAGTACTTC. This encodes CASSYGTAYYEQYF.

The gene calls are TRBV3-1 and TRBJ1-2; D gene uncertain. CDR1 and CDR2 from the germline V gene are LGHDT and YNNKEL (reference sequence). Trimming removed 3 bases at V and 4 bases at J, with 15 bases between. The CDR3 totals 15 residues. The CDR3 region is CASSHLGKKFYGYTF. DNA of the CDR3: TGTGCCAGCAGCCACCTCGGAAAAAAGTTCTATGGCTACACCTTC.

This clonotype was found a few times. The chain joins TRBV28 to TRBJ2-3; no reliable D call. Trimming pared 5 bases from V and 0 bases from J, leaving 9 bases between. CDR3 length equals 14 residues. In germline, CDR1 is MDHEN, CDR2 SYDVKM. CDR3 nucleotides: TGTGCCAGCAGTCGCCCGCCTAGCACAGATACGCAGTATTTT. Translating gives CASSRPPSTDTQYF.